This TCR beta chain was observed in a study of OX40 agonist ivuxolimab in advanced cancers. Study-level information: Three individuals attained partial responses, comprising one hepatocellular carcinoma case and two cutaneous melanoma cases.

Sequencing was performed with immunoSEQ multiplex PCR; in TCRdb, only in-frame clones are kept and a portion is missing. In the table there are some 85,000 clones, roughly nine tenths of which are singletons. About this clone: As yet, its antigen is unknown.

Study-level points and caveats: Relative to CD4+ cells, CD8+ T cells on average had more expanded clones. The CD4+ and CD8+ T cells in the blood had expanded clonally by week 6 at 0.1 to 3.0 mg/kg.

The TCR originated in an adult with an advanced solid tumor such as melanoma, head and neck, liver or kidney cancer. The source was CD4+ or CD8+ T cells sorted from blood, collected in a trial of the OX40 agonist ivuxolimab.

Here the CDR3 reads CAVKRDSNQPQHF. CDR3 bases: TGTGCCGTCAAACGGGATAGCAATCAGCCCCAGCATTTT. The chain joins TRBV2 to TRBJ1-5; D remains unclear. CDR3 length equals 13 residues. The V gene's germline CDR1 is SNHLY and CDR2 FYNNEI. The V end was cut by 11 bases, the J end by 0 bases, with 11 bases between.